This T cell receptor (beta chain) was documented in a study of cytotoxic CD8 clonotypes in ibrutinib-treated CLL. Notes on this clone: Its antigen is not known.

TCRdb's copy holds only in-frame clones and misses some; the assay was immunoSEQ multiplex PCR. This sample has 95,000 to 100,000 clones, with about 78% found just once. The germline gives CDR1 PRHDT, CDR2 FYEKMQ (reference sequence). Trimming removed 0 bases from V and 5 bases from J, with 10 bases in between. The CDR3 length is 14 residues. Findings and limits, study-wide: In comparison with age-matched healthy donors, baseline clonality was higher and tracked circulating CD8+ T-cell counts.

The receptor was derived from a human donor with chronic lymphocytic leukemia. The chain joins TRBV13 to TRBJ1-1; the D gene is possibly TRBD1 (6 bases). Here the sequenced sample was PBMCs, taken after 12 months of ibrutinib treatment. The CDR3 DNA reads TGTGCCAGCAGCTTAGGACAGGGTGGGACTGAAGCTTTCTTT. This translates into CASSLGQGGTEAFF.